These T cell receptor beta chains were read from a single sample in a study of cytomegalovirus exposure and HLA in healthy donors. Only in-frame clones appear in the TCRdb table, and some are missing; sequencing was by immunoSEQ multiplex PCR. This sample has 110,000 or so clones, with less than 80% found just once. The sequencing input was PBMCs. These receptors were taken from a man aged 30 to 45 in good health and CMV-seronegative. Both conserved end residues are part of each CDR3. Each record gives: CDR3 protein, CDR3 DNA, J gene, D gene, clone size, V gene. D genes are given only for firm matches. Clone size appears in some rows only: once, few, many, or a class for an expanded clone.

CASSPGGRGQVQPQHF	TGTGCCAGCAGCCCAGGGGGCAGGGGGCAGGTCCAGCCCCAGCATTTT	TRBJ1-5	TRBD1	NA	TRBV7-9
CASSVSSPAGANTEAFF	TGTGCCAGCTCAGTATCCTCTCCGGCGGGGGCGAACACTGAAGCTTTCTTT	TRBJ1-1	NA	NA	TRBV28
CASSYRTGDNEQFF	TGTGCCAGCAGCTACAGGACAGGGGACAATGAGCAGTTCTTC	TRBJ2-1	TRBD1	NA	TRBV9
CASSKVSRAAYEQYF	TGTGCCAGCAGCAAAGTGTCGCGGGCAGCCTACGAGCAGTACTTC	TRBJ2-7	NA	NA	TRBV21-1
CASSLFGAGGPLNEQFF	TGTGCCAGCAGTTTGTTCGGTGCGGGGGGGCCGTTAAATGAGCAGTTCTTC	TRBJ2-1	TRBD2	NA	TRBV27
CASSAPSGLETQYF	TGTGCCAGCAGCGCGCCGTCCGGGTTAGAGACCCAGTACTTC	TRBJ2-5	NA	NA	TRBV7-9
CASSPTGTGGYTF	TGCGCCAGCAGCCCGACAGGTACCGGTGGCTACACCTTC	TRBJ1-2	NA	NA	TRBV4-3
CASTGTGSANQPQHF	TGTGCCAGTACGGGGACAGGTAGCGCCAATCAGCCCCAGCATTTT	TRBJ1-5	TRBD1	few	TRBV19
CASRLTGSVQPQHF	TGTGCCAGCAGACTAACAGGGTCGGTTCAGCCCCAGCATTTT	TRBJ1-5	NA	NA	TRBV27
CSASAEKLFF	TGCAGTGCTAGTGCGGAAAAACTGTTTTTT	TRBJ1-4	NA	NA	TRBV20-1
CASSRQGPEAFF	TGTGCCAGCAGTCGACAGGGGCCTGAAGCTTTCTTT	TRBJ1-1	TRBD1	NA	TRBV11-2
CAWGHDQETQYF	TGTGCCTGGGGCCACGACCAAGAGACCCAGTACTTC	TRBJ2-5	NA	once	TRBV30
CASSLAQGVSNQPQHF	TGTGCCAGCAGCTTAGCCCAGGGGGTAAGCAATCAGCCCCAGCATTTT	TRBJ1-5	TRBD1	NA	TRBV7-9
CASSSIPYEQYF	TGTGCCAGCAGCTCTATACCATACGAGCAGTACTTC	TRBJ2-7	NA	NA	TRBV6-1
CASSLAHGMGLRNEKLFF	TGTGCCAGCAGTTTGGCCCACGGCATGGGACTGCGGAATGAAAAACTGTTTTTT	TRBJ1-4	NA	NA	TRBV27
CASSLDLGGYEQYF	TGTGCCAGCAGCTTAGATCTTGGAGGCTACGAGCAGTACTTC	TRBJ2-7	NA	NA	TRBV11-2
CASSPGTGFSGNTIYF	TGTGCCAGCAGCCCCGGGACAGGATTCTCTGGAAACACCATATATTTT	TRBJ1-3	TRBD1	NA	TRBV11-2
CASRYKGQGDGYTF	TGTGCCAGCAGATACAAAGGACAGGGGGATGGCTACACCTTC	TRBJ1-2	TRBD1	NA	TRBV28
CASSRDRAQGAQHF	TGTGCCAGCAGCCGGGACAGGGCCCAGGGAGCCCAGCATTTT	TRBJ1-5	TRBD1	NA	TRBV7-9
CATSREVMGAIGYTF	TGTGCCACCAGCAGGGAGGTAATGGGGGCAATAGGCTACACCTTC	TRBJ1-2	NA	NA	TRBV15
CASSLSRGNQPQHF	TGTGCCAGCAGTTTATCTCGGGGGAATCAGCCCCAGCATTTT	TRBJ1-5	NA	once	TRBV27
CASRQRTGTNSPLHF	TGTGCCAGCAGACAAAGGACAGGGACGAATTCACCCCTCCACTTT	TRBJ1-6	TRBD1	NA	TRBV5-4
CASSVTSGGAPRRTDTQYF	TGTGCCAGCAGCGTCACTAGCGGGGGGGCCCCCCGACGCACAGATACGCAGTATTTT	TRBJ2-3	TRBD2	once	TRBV7-2
CSVSSDRGPPNEKLFF	TGCAGCGTCTCTTCCGACAGGGGGCCTCCTAATGAAAAACTGTTTTTT	TRBJ1-4	TRBD1	NA	TRBV29-1
CASSSGTGNEKLFF	TGTGCCAGCAGCTCCGGGACAGGGAATGAAAAACTGTTTTTT	TRBJ1-4	TRBD1	NA	TRBV7-2
CATSRDLANTGELFF	TGTGCCACCAGCAGAGATCTTGCGAACACCGGGGAGCTGTTTTTT	TRBJ2-2	NA	NA	TRBV15
CASSQAIGTGSYEQYF	TGCGCCAGCAGCCAAGCTATAGGGACAGGATCCTACGAGCAGTACTTC	TRBJ2-7	TRBD1	NA	TRBV4-3
CASSLKQGPGGYTF	TGCGCCAGCAGTTTAAAACAGGGGCCAGGTGGCTACACCTTC	TRBJ1-2	TRBD1	NA	TRBV5-1